This T cell receptor beta chain was found in a study of lung T cells in sarcoidosis with Löfgren's syndrome (dated by TCRdb to about 2017). Looking at the study overall: Sarcoidosis was characterized as a granulomatous, predominantly pulmonary disease marked by accumulation of CD4+ T cells in bronchoalveolar lavage fluid. The repertoire analyses focused on Löfgren's syndrome patients.

What the work shows at the level of the full study, not this receptor alone: When alphabeta pairing was analyzed, TRAV12-1 tended to pair preferentially with TRBV2, and the resulting paired TCRs displayed CDR3 homology. Compared with control subjects, Lofgren's syndrome patients reportedly showed the greatest expansion in the V gene segments TRAV12-1 and TRBV2. Recognition of a sarcoidosis-associated antigen was merely suggested, with the antigen itself still putative and unidentified. Multiple Lofgren's syndrome patients were reported to share TRAV12-1 and TRBV2 CDR3 motifs, a finding that suggests public CD4+ TCR repertoires.

V and J lose 3 bases and 1 base, and a span of 21 bases separates them. The CDR3 contains 18 residues, cysteine and phenylalanine counted. The sequence is cut down to CDR3 DNA, 54 bases in frame from base 1. Reads for this sample came from an Illumina MiSeq. Using fastp at Q25 and MiXCR, TCRdb reprocessed the public reads and kept productive beta chains. Merged by CDR3 protein, the rows form single entries marked with the most common genes and DNA. The sample contains 58,000 or so distinct CDR3 sequences, around 20% of them found a single time. About 2.2% of the sample belongs to the ten largest clones. This clonotype was recorded a few times. This receptor's antigen is unknown. It has no much larger one-base neighbor in the sample; base qualities were not kept.

Recombination connected TRBV12-3 or TRBV12-4 to TRBJ1-1; TRBD1 is a possible D gene, resting on 5 matching bases. Sequencing was performed on CD4+ T cells from PBMCs. This TCR came from a human donor with sarcoidosis (Löfgren's syndrome or another form), or a control subject (not recorded which). The CDR3 loop reads CASSFTTGTKARNTEAFF. In nucleotides, the sequence is TGTGCCAGCAGTTTTACGACCGGGACGAAGGCCAGGAACACTGAAGCTTTCTTT.